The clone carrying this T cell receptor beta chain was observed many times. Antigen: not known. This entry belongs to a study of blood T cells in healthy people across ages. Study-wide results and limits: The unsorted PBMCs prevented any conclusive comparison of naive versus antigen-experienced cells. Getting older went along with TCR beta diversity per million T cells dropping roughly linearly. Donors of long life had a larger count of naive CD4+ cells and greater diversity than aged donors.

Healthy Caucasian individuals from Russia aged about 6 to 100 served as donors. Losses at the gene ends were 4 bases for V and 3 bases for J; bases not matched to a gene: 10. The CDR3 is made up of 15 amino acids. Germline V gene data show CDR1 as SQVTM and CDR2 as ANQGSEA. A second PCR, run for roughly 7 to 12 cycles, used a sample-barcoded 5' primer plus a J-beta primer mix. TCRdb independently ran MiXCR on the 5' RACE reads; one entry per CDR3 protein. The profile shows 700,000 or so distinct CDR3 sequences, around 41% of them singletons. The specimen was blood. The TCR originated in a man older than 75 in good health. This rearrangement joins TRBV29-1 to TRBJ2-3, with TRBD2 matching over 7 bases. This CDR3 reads CSVVGGGRSTDTQYF. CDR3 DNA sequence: TGCAGCGTTGTTGGGGGGGGAAGGTCGACAGATACGCAGTATTTT.